These T cell receptor beta chains were read from a single sample in a study of regulatory T cells in long-lasting Graves disease. TCRdb re-derived calls from the multiplex PCR reads in MiXCR, one entry per CDR3 protein. In the table there are roughly 350,000 distinct CDR3 sequences, 16% of which are singletons. The same sample was also used in a study of T cells in Graves' hyperthyroidism and ophthalmopathy.

This sample comprised peripheral blood mononuclear cells (PBMCs), obtained at new diagnosis, from a patient treated with antithyroid drugs. The receptors derive from a man between 35 and 55 years old with Graves disease. Both conserved end residues are part of each CDR3. A D gene is named only where the DNA matches it firmly. Not every row has a clone size; where given, it reads once, few, many or a size class.

D gene: -
J gene: TRBJ1-5
clone size: many
V gene: TRBV2
CDR3 protein: CASKQGRHQPQHF
CDR3 DNA: TGTGCCAGCAAACAGGGCCGACACCAGCCCCAGCATTTT

D gene: TRBD2
J gene: TRBJ2-7
clone size: few
V gene: TRBV3-1
CDR3 protein: CASSQGLAGRYEQYF
CDR3 DNA: TGTGCCAGCAGCCAGGGACTAGCGGGGCGCTACGAGCAGTACTTC

D gene: -
J gene: TRBJ1-2
clone size: few
V gene: TRBV19
CDR3 protein: CASSPPGNPNYGYTF
CDR3 DNA: TGTGCCAGTTCCCCGCCTGGGAATCCTAACTATGGCTACACCTTC

D gene: -
J gene: TRBJ1-6
clone size: many
V gene: TRBV3-1
CDR3 protein: CASSWGALYSPLHF
CDR3 DNA: TGTGCCAGCTCCTGGGGGGCCTTGTATTCACCCCTCCACTTT

D gene: TRBD1
J gene: TRBJ2-5
clone size: many
V gene: TRBV5-1
CDR3 protein: CASSQNSGTGETQYF
CDR3 DNA: TGCGCCAGCAGTCAAAATTCCGGGACAGGGGAGACCCAGTACTTC

D gene: -
J gene: TRBJ1-1
clone size: many
V gene: TRBV7-2
CDR3 protein: CASSLLPGENTEAFF
CDR3 DNA: TGTGCCAGCAGCTTATTGCCAGGGGAGAACACTGAAGCTTTCTTT

D gene: TRBD1
J gene: TRBJ1-1
clone size: many
V gene: TRBV2
CDR3 protein: CASSQQGARTEAFF
CDR3 DNA: TGTGCCAGCAGTCAACAGGGGGCGAGGACTGAAGCTTTCTTT

D gene: -
J gene: TRBJ1-1
clone size: many
V gene: TRBV2
CDR3 protein: CASSALGVTEAFF
CDR3 DNA: TGTGCCAGCAGTGCGTTGGGGGTCACTGAAGCTTTCTTT

D gene: -
J gene: TRBJ1-6
clone size: -
V gene: TRBV2
CDR3 protein: CATQKGTLNGSPLHF
CDR3 DNA: TGTGCCACCCAGAAGGGGACCCTGAACGGTTCACCCCTCCACTTT

D gene: -
J gene: TRBJ1-2
clone size: many
V gene: TRBV20-1
CDR3 protein: CSARVEMGTIIRYGYTF
CDR3 DNA: TGCAGTGCTAGAGTAGAGATGGGGACAATAATTCGCTATGGCTACACCTTC

D gene: -
J gene: TRBJ2-2
clone size: few
V gene: TRBV20-1
CDR3 protein: CSVPRGLDSGELFF
CDR3 DNA: TGCAGTGTGCCGAGAGGGCTGGATTCCGGGGAGCTGTTTTTT

D gene: -
J gene: TRBJ1-2
clone size: few
V gene: TRBV3-1
CDR3 protein: CASSRPLIWLPYGYTF
CDR3 DNA: TGTGCCAGCAGCCGGCCCCTTATTTGGCTCCCCTATGGCTACACCTTC

D gene: -
J gene: TRBJ1-4
clone size: many
V gene: TRBV30
CDR3 protein: CAWIAAIDEKLFF
CDR3 DNA: TGTGCCTGGATTGCGGCGATAGATGAAAAACTGTTTTTT

D gene: TRBD1
J gene: TRBJ1-1
clone size: few
V gene: TRBV20-1
CDR3 protein: CSARGQGRQQNTEAFF
CDR3 DNA: TGCAGTGCTAGGGGACAGGGTCGACAACAGAACACTGAAGCTTTCTTT

D gene: -
J gene: TRBJ2-3
clone size: -
V gene: TRBV4-3
CDR3 protein: CASSQEPPGGLNTDTQYF
CDR3 DNA: TGCGCCAGCAGCCAAGAGCCCCCGGGGGGCTTGAATACAGATACGCAGTATTTT

D gene: -
J gene: TRBJ2-2
clone size: few
V gene: TRBV27
CDR3 protein: CASSLRQPNTGELFF
CDR3 DNA: TGTGCCAGCAGTTTGCGACAGCCGAACACCGGGGAGCTGTTTTTT